Each of the 10 T cell receptor beta chains below was sequenced from the same sample in a study of shared clonotypes between healthy human individuals. The method was immunoSEQ multiplex PCR; TCRdb's version includes in-frame clones alone and lacks a portion of them. Of 2 million to 2.5 million clones in the sample, approximately 94% are singletons; the top ten hold roughly 0.13%. Source material: naive CD4+ T cells sorted from blood. As to subset: CD45RA+ positively selected. These receptors all come from a man younger than 30 in good health.

The gene calls are TRBV5-6 and TRBJ1-3; the match to TRBD1 covers 10 bases. Per germline, CDR1 SGHDT and CDR2 YYEEEE. The CDR3 covers 15 residues. V lost 0 bases and J lost 8; bases outside the gene matches: 5. The CDR3 sequence is CASSLDGQGGHTIYF. The CDR3 DNA sequence: TGTGCCAGCAGCTTGGACGGACAGGGGGGTCACACCATATATTTT.

The chain links TRBV29-1 to TRBJ1-4; D is unclear. The V end was cut by 7 bases, the J end by 0 bases, with 9 bases between. The CDR3 length is 13 residues. Germline V CDR1 and CDR2: SQVTM, ANQGSEA. The CDR3, as DNA: TGCAGCGCCTCAGTTGCAACTAATGAAAAACTGTTTTTT. Amino acids: CSASVATNEKLFF. The full variable domain, in which reference TRBV29-1 and TRBJ1-4 provide the parts outside the CDR3, is SAVISQKPSRDICQRGTSLTIQCQVDSQVTMMFWYRQQPGQSLTLIATANQGSEATYESGFVIDKFPISRPNLTFSTLTVSNMSPEDSSIYLCSASVATNEKLFFGSGTQLSVL.

The chain links TRBV6-5 to TRBJ1-4; TRBD1 is a possible D gene (6 bases). This CDR3 contains 14 residues. V was trimmed by 6 bases and J by 4 bases, leaving 12 bases between them. From germline, CDR1 is MNHEY and CDR2 SVGAGI. CDR3 in DNA: TGTGCCAGCAGACTCCAGGGGTTTAATGAAAAACTGTTTTTT. Amino acids: CASRLQGFNEKLFF.

On this clone itself: Distinct nucleotide sequences in the sample also encode this CDR3. The gene calls are TRBV7-2 and TRBJ2-7; 7 bases map to TRBD1. The CDR3 contains 14 residues. Germline V CDR1 and CDR2: SGHTA, FQGNSA. V dropped 5 bases and J dropped 1; count of bases not matched to a gene: 5. The CDR3 DNA reads as TGTGCCAGCAGCCCGGACAGGTATTCCTACGAGCAGTACTTC. Translation gives CASSPDRYSYEQYF.

V is TRBV11-2 and J is TRBJ1-3; D is uncertain. There are 14 residues in the CDR3. Looked up from germline, CDR1 is SGHAT and CDR2 is FQNNGV. The V end was cut by 5 bases, the J end by 2 bases, with 10 bases between. The CDR3 region is CASSPVVPGNTIYF. The DNA for the CDR3 is TGTGCCAGCAGCCCAGTCGTCCCTGGAAACACCATATATTTT.

The gene calls are TRBV5-1 and TRBJ2-7, with a weak D call TRBD1 (6 bases). Germline V gene data show CDR1 as SGHRS and CDR2 as YFSETQ. V was shortened by 4 bases and J by 3 bases, with 14 bases between the two germline ends. The CDR3 length is 14 residues. CDR3 nucleotide sequence: TGCGCCAGCAGCCCGCTGGCAGGGGACTACGAGCAGTACTTC. Encoded protein: CASSPLAGDYEQYF.

The J gene is TRBJ2-2, the V gene TRBV2, with D tentatively TRBD2 (6 bases). The V end was cut by 6 bases, the J end by 7 bases, with 12 bases between. Germline assignment: CDR1 SNHLY and CDR2 FYNNEI. The CDR3 has 13 amino acids. The CDR3 is CASRATSSGELFF. The CDR3 DNA reads as TGTGCCAGCAGGGCGACTAGTAGCGGGGAGCTGTTTTTT. The complete variable domain, with remaining parts taken from reference TRBV2 and TRBJ2-2, reads EPEVTQTPSHQVTQMGQEVILRCVPISNHLYFYWYRQILGQKVEFLVSFYNNEISEKSEIFDDQFSVERPDGSNFTLKIRSTKLEDSAMYFCASRATSSGELFFGEGSRLTVL.

The J gene is TRBJ1-6, the V gene TRBV4-1; 9 bases map to TRBD1. The V gene's germline CDR1 is MGHRA and CDR2 YSYEKL. V shed 4 bases, J shed 7 bases, and the junction held 5 bases outside the gene matches. The CDR3 totals 15 residues. CDR3 nucleotides: TGCGCCAGCAGCCCGGGGACAGGGCGGAATTCACCCCTCCACTTT. Encoded protein: CASSPGTGRNSPLHF.

This clone was seen only once. The chain has TRBV15 and TRBJ2-5; D not certain. Germline CDR1 is LNHNV and CDR2 is YYDKDF (reference sequence). This CDR3 is 13 amino acids long. V was shortened by 0 bases and J by 4 bases, with 6 bases between the two germline ends. In DNA, the CDR3 is TGTGCCACCAGCAGAGATCTCATAGAGACCCAGTACTTC. Translating it yields CATSRDLIETQYF.

The gene calls are TRBV23-1 and TRBJ1-4; D remains unclear. TRBV23-1 is an ORF, with its function uncertain. V was shortened by 1 base and J by 3 bases, with 15 bases between the two germline ends. The CDR3 extends over 17 amino acids. Here the CDR3 reads CASSQLLAGRANEKLFF. The CDR3 nucleotides are TGCGCCAGCAGTCAATTACTGGCCGGGAGGGCTAATGAAAAACTGTTTTTT.